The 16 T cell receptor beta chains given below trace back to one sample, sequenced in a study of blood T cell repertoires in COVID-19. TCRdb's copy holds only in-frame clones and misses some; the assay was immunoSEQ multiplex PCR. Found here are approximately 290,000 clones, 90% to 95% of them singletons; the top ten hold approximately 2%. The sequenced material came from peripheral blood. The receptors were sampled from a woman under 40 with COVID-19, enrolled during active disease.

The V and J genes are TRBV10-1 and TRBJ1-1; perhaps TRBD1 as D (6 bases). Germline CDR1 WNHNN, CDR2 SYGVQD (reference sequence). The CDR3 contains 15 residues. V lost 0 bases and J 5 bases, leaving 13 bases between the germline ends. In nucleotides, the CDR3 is TGCGCCAGCAGTGAGTCGAGTCAGGGGAAGACTGAAGCTTTCTTT. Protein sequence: CASSESSQGKTEAFF.

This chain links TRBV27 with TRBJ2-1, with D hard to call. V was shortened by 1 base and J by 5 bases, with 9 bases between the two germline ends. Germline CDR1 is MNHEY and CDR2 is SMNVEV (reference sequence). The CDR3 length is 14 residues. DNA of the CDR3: TGTGCCAGCAGTTTATTCGGCAGCGACAATGAGCAGTTCTTC. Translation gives CASSLFGSDNEQFF.

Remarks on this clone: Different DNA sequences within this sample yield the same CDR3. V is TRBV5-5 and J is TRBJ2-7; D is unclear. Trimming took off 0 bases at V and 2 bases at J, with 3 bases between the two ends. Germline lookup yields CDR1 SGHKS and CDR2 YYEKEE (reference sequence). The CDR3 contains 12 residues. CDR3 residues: CASSLDTYEQYF. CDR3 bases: TGTGCCAGCAGCTTGGATACCTACGAGCAGTACTTC. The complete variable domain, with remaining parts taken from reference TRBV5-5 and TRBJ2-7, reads DAGVTQSPTHLIKTRGQQVTLRCSPISGHKSVSWYQQVLGQGPQFIFQYYEKEERGRGNFPDRFSARQFPNYSSELNVNALLLGDSALYLCASSLDTYEQYFGPGTRLTVT.

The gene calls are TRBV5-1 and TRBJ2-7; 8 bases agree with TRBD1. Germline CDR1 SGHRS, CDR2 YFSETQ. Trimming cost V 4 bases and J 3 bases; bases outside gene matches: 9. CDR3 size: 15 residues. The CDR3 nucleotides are TGCGCCAGCAGCGTAACCGGGACAGGAGTCTACGAGCAGTACTTC. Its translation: CASSVTGTGVYEQYF.

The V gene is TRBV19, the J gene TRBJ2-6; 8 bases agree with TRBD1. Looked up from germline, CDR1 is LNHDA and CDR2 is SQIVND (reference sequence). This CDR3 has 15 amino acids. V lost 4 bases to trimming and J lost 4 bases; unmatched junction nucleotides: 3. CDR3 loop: CASSRDRPGANVLTF. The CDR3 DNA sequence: TGTGCCAGTAGTAGGGACAGGCCCGGGGCCAACGTCCTGACTTTC.

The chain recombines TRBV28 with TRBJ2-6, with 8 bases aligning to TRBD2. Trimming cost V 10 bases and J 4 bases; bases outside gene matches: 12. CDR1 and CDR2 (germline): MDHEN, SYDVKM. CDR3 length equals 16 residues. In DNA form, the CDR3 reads TGTGCCACTCTTAGAGGACTAGCTGCCGGGGCCAACGTCCTGACTTTC. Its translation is CATLRGLAAGANVLTF.

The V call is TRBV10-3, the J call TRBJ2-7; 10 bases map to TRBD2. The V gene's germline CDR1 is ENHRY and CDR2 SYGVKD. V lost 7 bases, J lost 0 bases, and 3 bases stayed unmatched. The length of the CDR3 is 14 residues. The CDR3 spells CAIKASGSSYEQYF. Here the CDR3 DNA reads TGTGCCATCAAGGCTAGCGGGAGCTCCTACGAGCAGTACTTC.

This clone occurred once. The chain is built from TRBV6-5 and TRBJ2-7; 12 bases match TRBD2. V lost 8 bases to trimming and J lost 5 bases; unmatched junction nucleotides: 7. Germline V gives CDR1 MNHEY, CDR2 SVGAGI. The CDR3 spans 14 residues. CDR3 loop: CASLRLAGAHEQYF. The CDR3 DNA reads TGTGCCAGCCTTCGACTAGCGGGAGCCCACGAGCAGTACTTC.

CDR3 nucleotides: TGTGCGAGCCTCGGGGTAGGAAACACCATATATTTT. It yields the protein CASLGVGNTIYF. This chain links TRBV12-3 or TRBV12-4 with TRBJ1-3, with unresolved D. CDR3 length: 12 amino acids.

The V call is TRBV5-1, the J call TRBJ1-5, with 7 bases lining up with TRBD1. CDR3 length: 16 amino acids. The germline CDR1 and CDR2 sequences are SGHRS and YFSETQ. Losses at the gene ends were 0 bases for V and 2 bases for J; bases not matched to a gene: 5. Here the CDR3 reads CASSLGQGGGNQPQHF. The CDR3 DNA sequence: TGCGCCAGCAGCTTGGGACAGGGCGGTGGCAATCAGCCCCAGCATTTT. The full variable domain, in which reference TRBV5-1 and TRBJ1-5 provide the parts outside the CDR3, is KAGVTQTPRYLIKTRGQQVTLSCSPISGHRSVSWYQQTPGQGLQFLFEYFSETQRNKGNFPGRFSGRQFSNSRSEMNVSTLELGDSALYLCASSLGQGGGNQPQHFGDGTRLSIL.

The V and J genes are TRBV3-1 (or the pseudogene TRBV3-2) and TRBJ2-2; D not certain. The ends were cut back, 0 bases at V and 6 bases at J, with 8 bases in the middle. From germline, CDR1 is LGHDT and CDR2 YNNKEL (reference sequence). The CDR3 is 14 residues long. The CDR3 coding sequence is TGTGCCAGCAGCCAAGATGCGGTAGCCGGGGAGCTGTTTTTT. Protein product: CASSQDAVAGELFF.

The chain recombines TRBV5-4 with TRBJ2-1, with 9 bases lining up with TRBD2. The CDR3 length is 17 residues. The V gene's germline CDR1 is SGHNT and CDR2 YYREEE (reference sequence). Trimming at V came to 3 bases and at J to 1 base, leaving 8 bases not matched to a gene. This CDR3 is CASSSGSGRGSYNEQFF. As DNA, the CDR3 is TGTGCCAGCAGCTCCGGTAGCGGGAGAGGGTCCTACAATGAGCAGTTCTTC.

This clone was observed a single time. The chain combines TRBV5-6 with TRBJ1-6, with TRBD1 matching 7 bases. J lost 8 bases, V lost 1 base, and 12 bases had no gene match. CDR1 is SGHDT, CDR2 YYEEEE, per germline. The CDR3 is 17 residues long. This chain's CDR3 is CASSLYGGMTGYSPLHF. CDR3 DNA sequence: TGTGCCAGCAGCTTGTACGGCGGGATGACAGGGTATTCACCCCTCCACTTT. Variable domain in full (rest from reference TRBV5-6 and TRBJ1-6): DAGVTQSPTHLIKTRGQQVTLRCSPKSGHDTVSWYQQALGQGPQFIFQYYEEEERQRGNFPDRFSGHQFPNYSSELNVNALLLGDSALYLCASSLYGGMTGYSPLHFGNGTRLTVT.

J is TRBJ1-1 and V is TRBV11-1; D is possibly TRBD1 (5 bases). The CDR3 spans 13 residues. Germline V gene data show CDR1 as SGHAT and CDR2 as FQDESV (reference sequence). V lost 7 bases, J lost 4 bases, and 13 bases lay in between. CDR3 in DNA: TGTGCCAGCACGCCACCAGGGTCCACTGAAGCTTTCTTT. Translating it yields CASTPPGSTEAFF. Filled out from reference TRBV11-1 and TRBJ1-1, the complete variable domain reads EAEVAQSPRYKITEKSQAVAFWCDPISGHATLYWYRQILGQGPELLVQFQDESVVDDSQLPKDRFSAERLKGVDSTLKIQPAELGDSAMYLCASTPPGSTEAFFGQGTRLTVV.

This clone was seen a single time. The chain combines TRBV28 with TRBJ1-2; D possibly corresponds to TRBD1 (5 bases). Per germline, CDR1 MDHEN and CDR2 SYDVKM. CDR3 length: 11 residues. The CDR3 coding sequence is TGTGTACTAGGAGGGACTTATGGCTACACCTTC. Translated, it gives CVLGGTYGYTF.

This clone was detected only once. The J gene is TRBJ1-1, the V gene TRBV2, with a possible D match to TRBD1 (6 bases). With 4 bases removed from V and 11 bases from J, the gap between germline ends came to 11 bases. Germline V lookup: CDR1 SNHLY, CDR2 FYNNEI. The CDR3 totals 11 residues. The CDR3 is CASSVNREAFF. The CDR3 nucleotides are TGTGCCAGCAGTGTTAACAGGGAGGCTTTCTTT.